This is a list of T cell receptor beta chains from one sample in a study of T cells after yellow fever vaccination. Each CDR3 protein gets one entry after TCRdb re-called the 5' RACE reads with MiXCR. This repertoire shows some 250,000 distinct CDR3 sequences, about 3.7% found once; its top ten account for roughly a fifth. The sample in question was PBMCs, obtained 15 days after the yellow fever booster vaccination. These receptors were collected from a man between 18 and 35 years old who received the YFV17D yellow fever vaccine. Each CDR3 is given with its conserved first and last residue. Each record gives: J gene, V gene, clone size, D gene, CDR3 protein, CDR3 DNA. A D gene is named only where the DNA matches it firmly. Only part of the rows carry a size: once, few, many, or a class if the clone is expanded.

J: TRBJ2-2
V: TRBV19
size: few
D: NA
CDR3: CASSIEGNTGELFF
DNA: TGTGCCAGTAGTATTGAGGGGAACACCGGGGAGCTGTTTTTT

J: TRBJ2-5
V: TRBV7-2
size: many
D: NA
CDR3: CASSPPRFQETQYF
DNA: TGTGCCAGCAGCCCGCCGAGGTTCCAAGAGACCCAGTACTTC

J: TRBJ2-7
V: TRBV6-5
size: many
D: NA
CDR3: CASSYSWPDTYEQYF
DNA: TGTGCCAGCAGTTACTCGTGGCCGGATACCTACGAGCAGTACTTC

J: TRBJ2-2
V: TRBV19
size: NA
D: NA
CDR3: CASRLRASTEGGTGELFF
DNA: TGTGCCAGTAGGCTTCGGGCAAGTACAGAGGGGGGCACCGGGGAGCTGTTTTTT

J: TRBJ2-3
V: TRBV6-1
size: many
D: TRBD2
CDR3: CASREGGAWADTQYF
DNA: TGTGCCAGCCGGGAGGGGGGGGCATGGGCAGATACGCAGTATTTT

J: TRBJ2-7
V: TRBV7-2
size: many
D: TRBD1
CDR3: CASSRDSHSYEQYF
DNA: TGTGCCAGCAGCCGGGACAGTCACTCCTACGAGCAGTACTTC

J: TRBJ2-6
V: TRBV7-6
size: few
D: NA
CDR3: CASSLAGLAGANVLTF
DNA: TGTGCCAGCAGCTTAGCCGGGTTAGCCGGGGCCAACGTCCTGACTTTC

J: TRBJ1-5
V: TRBV5-5
size: many
D: NA
CDR3: CASSSGLAREGNQPQHF
DNA: TGTGCCAGCAGCTCCGGCCTGGCCAGGGAAGGCAATCAGCCCCAGCATTTT

J: TRBJ1-4
V: TRBV10-3
size: many
D: NA
CDR3: CAIITANEKLFF
DNA: TGTGCCATCATTACAGCAAATGAAAAACTGTTTTTT

J: TRBJ2-3
V: TRBV10-2
size: many
D: NA
CDR3: CASSGGDTQYF
DNA: TGCGCCAGCAGTGGAGGGGATACGCAGTATTTT